Each of the 23 T cell receptor beta chains below was sequenced from the same sample in a study of siplizumab effects on memory and regulatory T cells. For around 6 days at 37°C, the mixed lymphocyte reaction cells were kept in coculture. Their recognized antigens are unknown. Clones were sequenced by immunoSEQ multiplex PCR, and TCRdb holds only the in-frame ones, with some missing. The sample carries about 6,600 clones, about a third recorded once. The sample taken for sequencing was CFSE-low (dividing) CD8+ T cells sorted from an allogeneic mixed lymphocyte reaction. The receptors come from a human donor in good health; the cells came from an allogeneic mixed lymphocyte reaction.

The rearrangement joins TRBV7-8 to TRBJ2-7; D is ambiguous. The CDR3 covers 15 residues. V was shortened by 2 bases and J by 2 bases, with 13 bases between the two germline ends. Looked up from germline, CDR1 is SGHVS and CDR2 is FQNEAQ. As DNA, the CDR3 is TGTGCCAGCAGCTTAAGGGTTCGTAAAACCTACGAGCAGTACTTC. This gives the protein CASSLRVRKTYEQYF.

Concerning this clone: Its ends do not fully match the called genes, so a read error is possible. This rearrangement joins TRBV29-1 to TRBJ2-1; 10 nucleotides line up with TRBD2. Germline V CDR1 and CDR2: SQVTM, ANQGSEA. This CDR3 is built from 13 residues. In nucleotides, the CDR3 is TGCAGCGTCCGGACTAGCGGACACAATGAGCGGTTCTTC. Translated: CSVRTSGHNERFF.

This clone was counted once. This chain links TRBV11-2 with TRBJ2-1, with unresolved D. This CDR3 spans 12 amino acids. Trimming left V 3 bases short and J 3 bases short, with 3 bases between. CDR1 is SGHAT, CDR2 FQNNGV, per germline. CDR3 DNA sequence: TGTGCCAGCAGCTTTAGCTACAATGAGCAGTTCTTC. Translated: CASSFSYNEQFF.

This chain links TRBV27 with TRBJ2-7, with 12 bases aligning to TRBD2. The V and J ends lost 6 bases and 5 bases, in that order; junction bases with no gene match: 5. There are 14 residues in the CDR3. Germline V gives CDR1 MNHEY, CDR2 SMNVEV (reference sequence). Here the CDR3 DNA reads TGTGCCAGCAGCCTGCGACTAGCGGGAGACGAGCAGTACTTC. The encoded protein is CASSLRLAGDEQYF.

The CDR3 sequence: CASSLGPSPSTDTQYF. The CDR3 DNA reads as TGTGCCAGCAGCTTAGGGCCTTCGCCTAGCACAGATACGCAGTATTTT. The V call is TRBV7-2, the J call TRBJ2-3, with D hard to call. Between the trimmed V and J ends, which lost 1 base and 0 bases, there was a span of 11 bases. The CDR3 totals 16 residues. Germline V gene data show CDR1 as SGHTA and CDR2 as FQGNSA.

This chain uses TRBV5-1 with TRBJ2-5; 7 positions agree with TRBD1. The assigned J gene may be wrong: the sequence end matches TRBJ2-7 better. Germline values: CDR1 SGHRS, CDR2 YFSETQ. The CDR3 is made up of 14 amino acids. The CDR3 reads CASSRQGSSYEQYF. DNA of the CDR3: TGCGCCAGCAGCAGACAGGGAAGCTCCTACGAGCAGTACTTC.

Within the sample, this clone is medium-sized (0.01 to 0.1%). The chain links TRBV5-1 to TRBJ1-1; D possibly corresponds to TRBD1 (5 bases). Germline loops: CDR1 SGHRS, CDR2 YFSETQ. The CDR3 sequence is 14 residues long. V lost 4 bases and J 4 bases, leaving 14 bases between the germline ends. CDR3: CASSLEGFGTEAFF. The CDR3 DNA reads TGCGCCAGCAGCCTAGAGGGGTTTGGCACTGAAGCTTTCTTT. Using reference TRBV5-1 and TRBJ1-1 for the parts outside the CDR3, the full variable domain is KAGVTQTPRYLIKTRGQQVTLSCSPISGHRSVSWYQQTPGQGLQFLFEYFSETQRNKGNFPGRFSGRQFSNSRSEMNVSTLELGDSALYLCASSLEGFGTEAFFGQGTRLTVV.

This clone was recorded a few times. The chain links TRBV11-2 to TRBJ2-7, with D maybe TRBD2 (5 bases). The CDR3 length is 15 residues. CDR1 and CDR2 (germline): SGHAT, FQNNGV. V lost 4 bases to trimming and J lost 3 bases, with 16 bases between them. The CDR3 region is CASSSVSNGIYEQYF. Written as DNA, the CDR3 is TGTGCCAGCAGCTCCGTCTCCAACGGGATCTACGAGCAGTACTTC.

The rearrangement links TRBV11-3 to TRBJ2-7, with 8 bases fitting TRBD2. The CDR3 loop spans 16 amino acids. V lost 2 bases to trimming and J lost 2 bases; unmatched junction nucleotides: 8. Germline loops: CDR1 SGHNT, CDR2 YENEEA. In DNA form, the CDR3 reads TGTGCCAGCAGCTTATGGGCTAGCGGGCAAACCTACGAGCAGTACTTC. Its protein is CASSLWASGQTYEQYF.

The chain carries TRBV4-1 and TRBJ2-3; D gene uncertain. The CDR3 covers 16 residues. Per germline, CDR1 MGHRA and CDR2 YSYEKL. With 1 base removed from V and 2 bases from J, the gap between germline ends came to 13 bases. CDR3 amino acids: CASSQVPGTYTDTQYF. The CDR3 nucleotides are TGCGCCAGCAGCCAAGTCCCAGGAACCTACACAGATACGCAGTATTTT.

There are a few counts of this clone. The chain employs TRBV4-1 and TRBJ2-2; the D gene is possibly TRBD1 (5 bases). Trimming cost V 4 bases and J 0 bases, with 15 bases left between them. Looked up from germline, CDR1 is MGHRA and CDR2 is YSYEKL. The CDR3 length is 17 residues. This CDR3 is CASSLAPRVANTGELFF. The CDR3 DNA is TGCGCCAGCAGCCTTGCCCCCAGGGTCGCGAACACCGGGGAGCTGTTTTTT.

This chain joins TRBV30 and TRBJ1-5, with TRBD1 as a possible D gene (5 bases). CDR3 length: 13 amino acids. Trimming took off 5 bases at V and 1 base at J, with 9 bases between the two ends. The germline V gene encodes CDR1 GTSNPN and CDR2 SVGIG (reference sequence). The DNA for the CDR3 is TGTGCCTGGGGCCACAGGAGCAATCAGCCCCAGCATTTT. Its protein product is CAWGHRSNQPQHF.

The genes are TRBV5-1 and TRBJ2-7, with D unresolved. V dropped 4 bases and J dropped 2 bases, with 10 bases sitting between them. Germline V gives CDR1 SGHRS, CDR2 YFSETQ. This CDR3 has 13 residues. The CDR3 protein is CASSLGWPYEQYF. The DNA of the CDR3 is TGCGCCAGCAGCCTGGGGTGGCCCTACGAGCAGTACTTC.

The V call is TRBV28, the J call TRBJ2-7; D is perhaps TRBD1 (6 bases). V lost 2 bases, J lost 5 bases, and 7 bases lay in between. CDR1 is MDHEN, CDR2 SYDVKM, per germline. The CDR3 length is 12 residues. The CDR3 DNA reads as TGTGCCAGCAGTTTAGGGACAAACGAGCAGTACTTC. Protein sequence: CASSLGTNEQYF.

This clone appeared a few times. The chain combines TRBV6-5 with TRBJ2-1; D unclear. Trimming took 2 bases from V and 10 from J, leaving 12 bases between them. Per germline, CDR1 MNHEY and CDR2 SVGAGI. The CDR3 length is 13 residues. This CDR3 reads CASSYGTWNEQFF. The CDR3 bases are TGTGCCAGCAGTTACGGAACATGGAACGAGCAGTTCTTC.

This clone was observed a handful of times. V usage is TRBV19 and J usage is TRBJ2-3; D gene uncertain. Trimming left V 1 base short and J 1 base short, with 6 bases between. This CDR3 region has 14 residues. The germline V gene encodes CDR1 LNHDA and CDR2 SQIVND (reference sequence). Here the CDR3 DNA reads TGTGCCAGTAGTATAGGGTGGGGCACAGATACGCAGTATTTT. This encodes CASSIGWGTDTQYF.

This clone was counted only a few times. This sequence joins TRBV13 and TRBJ2-7; D might be TRBD2 (5 bases). Between the trimmed V and J ends, which lost 3 bases and 4 bases, there was a span of 10 bases. This CDR3 comprises 13 residues. The germline V gene has CDR1 PRHDT and CDR2 FYEKMQ (reference sequence). CDR3 coding DNA: TGTGCCAGCAGCTTGACACCGGGATACGAGCAGTACTTC. Its protein is CASSLTPGYEQYF. The full variable domain, rest sourced from reference TRBV13 and TRBJ2-7, is AAGVIQSPRHLIKEKRETATLKCYPIPRHDTVYWYQQGPGQDPQFLISFYEKMQSDKGSIPDRFSAQQFSDYHSELNMSSLELGDSALYFCASSLTPGYEQYFGPGTRLTVT.

The genes are TRBV7-9 and TRBJ2-5; maybe TRBD1 (6 bases). V was pared by 3 bases and J by 2 bases, with 19 bases between. This CDR3 is 17 amino acids long. CDR1 SEHNR and CDR2 FQNEAQ come from the germline V gene (reference sequence). The CDR3 nucleotides read TGTGCCAGCAGCTTTTACCTCGTACCGGACAGACAAGAGACCCAGTACTTC. It specifies CASSFYLVPDRQETQYF.

This clone is medium-sized in the sample. J is TRBJ1-1 and V is TRBV9; TRBD1 might be the D (6 bases). Germline V gene lookup returns CDR1 SGDLS and CDR2 YYNGEE. Trimming stripped 4 bases from V and 1 base from J, with 23 bases between. The CDR3 has 18 residues. The CDR3 DNA is TGTGCCAGCAGCCTAGCCTCGGAAGGGGGTATACCGAACACTGAAGCTTTCTTT. It translates to CASSLASEGGIPNTEAFF.

The table lists this clone with a few counts. The rearrangement links TRBV28 to TRBJ2-7; D gene ambiguous. The germline gives CDR1 MDHEN, CDR2 SYDVKM. Trimming stripped 5 bases from V and 4 bases from J, with 15 bases between. This CDR3 has 14 residues. The CDR3, as DNA: TGTGCCAGCAGTCCCTCGGGCTACGTTTACGAGCAGTACTTC. Translation: CASSPSGYVYEQYF.

The chain links TRBV28 to TRBJ2-6; D ambiguous. There are 20 residues in the CDR3. V shed 6 bases and J shed 0 bases, with 24 bases lying between them. Germline CDR1 is MDHEN and CDR2 is SYDVKM. The CDR3 spells CASSHPRGFVVDSGANVLTF. The CDR3 bases are TGTGCCAGCAGCCACCCCAGAGGTTTCGTAGTTGACTCTGGGGCCAACGTCCTGACTTTC.

This clone is labeled medium-sized. The chain uses TRBV7-3 and TRBJ2-5; D remains unclear. Germline CDR1 SGHTA, CDR2 FQGTGA. This CDR3 comprises 14 residues. Trimming shortened V by 2 bases and J by 4 bases, and 11 bases separated the two germline ends. The CDR3 here is CASSLGPGPETQYF. CDR3 sequence (DNA): TGTGCCAGCAGCTTAGGTCCCGGGCCAGAGACCCAGTACTTC.

The CDR3 DNA reads as TGTGCCAGCAGTTACTCGGTTACGGGAGCTACAGAGACCCAGTACTTC. Protein product: CASSYSVTGATETQYF. The rearrangement uses TRBV6-5 and TRBJ2-5, with TRBD2 as a possible D gene (6 bases). This CDR3 is built from 16 residues. CDR1 MNHEY and CDR2 SVGAGI come from the germline V gene. Trimming left V 0 bases short and J 4 bases short, with 15 bases between.